The T cell receptor (beta chain) under discussion was sequenced for a study of T cell clonotyping in hematopoietic cell transplantation. Findings and limits, study-wide: No sorting was done, leaving CD4 and CD8 contributions mixed. Higher Inverse Simpson Index values in graft donor and pretransplant recipient predicted broader posttransplant TCR diversity. Pathologically expanded recipient clonotypes increased progressively from day 30 to day 180 as diversity fell.

As for this clone: Its specificity is unknown.

The ends were cut back, 1 base at V and 1 base at J, with 11 bases in the middle. The CDR3 is 16 amino acids. CDR1 and CDR2 (germline): MGHRA, YSYEKL. Sequencing used immunoSEQ multiplex PCR; TCRdb keeps in-frame clones, though not all of them. The sample shows 15,000 to 20,000 clones, more than 75% of them seen only once. This specimen was PBMCs, taken 100 days after allogeneic stem cell transplant. The origin of this receptor is a male patient in his sixties or seventies who had an allogeneic stem cell transplant from a related donor, so the T cells may come from the graft donor. Some clones in this sample may be carry-over from other donors' samples. The gene calls are TRBV4-1 and TRBJ1-3; D is ambiguous. The CDR3 nucleotides read TGCGCCAGCAGCCAAGTGCTAAGCAGTTCTGGAAACACCATATATTTT. This translates into CASSQVLSSSGNTIYF.